Shown below are 8 T cell receptor beta chains from a single sample sequenced in a study of cytomegalovirus exposure and HLA in healthy donors. The study ran its PCR with 60 Vbeta and 13 Jbeta primers. Some clones are missing from TCRdb's copy, which holds only in-frame ones; the method was immunoSEQ multiplex PCR. The sample holds 65,000 to 90,000 clones. The sample taken for sequencing was PBMCs. These receptors were collected from a female donor in good health and CMV-seropositive.

The CDR3 nucleotides read TGTGCCAGCAGCTTAGTTCGCACCGGGGAGCTGTTTTTT. Its translation: CASSLVRTGELFF. The chain recombines TRBV7-2 with TRBJ2-2; unclear D gene. Germline loops: CDR1 SGHTA, CDR2 FQGNSA. This CDR3 has 13 amino acids. Trimming removed 1 base at V and 4 bases at J, with 4 bases between.

The CDR3 spells CSVEAPGGSSYEQYF. CDR3 bases: TGCAGCGTTGAAGCACCAGGGGGTTCCTCCTACGAGCAGTACTTC. The chain is built from TRBV29-1 and TRBJ2-7; 7 nucleotides match TRBD1. The junction had 6 bases not matched to a gene; V was cut back by 1 base and J by 0 bases. Germline V CDR1 and CDR2: SQVTM, ANQGSEA. The CDR3 loop spans 15 amino acids.

The V and J genes are TRBV4-1 and TRBJ2-7; 14 positions match TRBD2. The V segment lost 4 bases and the J segment 2 bases; nucleotides outside the gene matches: 1. Germline loops: CDR1 MGHRA, CDR2 YSYEKL. The CDR3 consists of 15 residues. Written as DNA, the CDR3 is TGCGCCAGCAGCCCGACTAGCGGGAGGGCCTACGAGCAGTACTTC. This gives the protein CASSPTSGRAYEQYF.

CDR3 sequence (DNA): TGCGCCAGCAGCCAAGGGTGGATGGCGGCCGCCTACAATGAGCAGTTCTTC. Translated, it gives CASSQGWMAAAYNEQFF. This chain uses TRBV4-3 with TRBJ2-1, with no clear D. The CDR3 has 17 amino acids. Trimming took off 1 base at V and 2 bases at J, with 15 bases between the two ends. Germline assignment: CDR1 LGHNA and CDR2 YSLEER.

V usage is TRBV5-1 and J usage is TRBJ2-1, with 8 bases aligning to TRBD2. The CDR3 has 16 residues. The junction had 7 bases not matched to a gene; V was cut back by 0 bases and J by 5 bases. CDR1 SGHRS and CDR2 YFSETQ come from the germline V gene. Here the CDR3 DNA reads TGCGCCAGCAGCTTGGCGGGGGGGGCCCCCGACAATGAGCAGTTCTTC. As protein: CASSLAGGAPDNEQFF.

The chain couples TRBV7-9 to TRBJ1-4; D remains unclear. There are 14 residues in the CDR3. Germline assignment: CDR1 SEHNR and CDR2 FQNEAQ (reference sequence). The V end lost 5 bases, the J end lost 7 bases, and 14 bases lay between the germline ends. The CDR3 region has the DNA TGTGCCAGCAGCGAGGCCAACGCGCCTGAAAAACTGTTTTTT. It translates to CASSEANAPEKLFF. The variable domain in full, with the rest retrieved from reference TRBV7-9 and TRBJ1-4, is DTGVSQNPRHKITKRGQNVTFRCDPISEHNRLYWYRQTLGQGPEFLTYFQNEAQLEKSRLLSDRFSAERPKGSFSTLEIQRTEQGDSAMYLCASSEANAPEKLFFGSGTQLSVL.

The chain uses TRBV28 and TRBJ1-1; 8 nucleotides align to TRBD1. Germline trimming cut 11 bases from V and 6 bases from J; bases unmatched to any gene: 11. The CDR3 runs to 13 residues. CDR1 is MDHEN, CDR2 SYDVKM, per germline. The CDR3 is CAVRTGNYAEAFF. DNA for the CDR3: TGTGCCGTGAGGACAGGGAATTACGCTGAAGCTTTCTTT.

The genes are TRBV7-2 and TRBJ2-3; D is undetermined. CDR1 and CDR2 (germline): SGHTA, FQGNSA. The CDR3 loop spans 14 amino acids. V shed 2 bases and J shed 0 bases, with 6 bases lying between them. CDR3 sequence reads: CASSLRLSTDTQYF. The CDR3 DNA reads TGTGCCAGCAGCTTAAGACTTAGCACAGATACGCAGTATTTT.